The 2 T cell receptor beta chains given below trace back to one sample, sequenced in a study of OX40 agonist ivuxolimab in advanced cancers. This table comes from immunoSEQ multiplex PCR, and its TCRdb copy is limited to in-frame clones, with some not included. The sample consists of tens of thousands of clones, approximately 89% of them appearing once. Sequenced here: CD4+ or CD8+ T cells sorted from blood, sampled in a trial of the OX40 agonist ivuxolimab. The receptors here all came from an adult with an advanced solid tumor such as melanoma, head and neck, liver or kidney cancer.

This chain links TRBV28 with TRBJ1-3, with D possibly TRBD1 on 6 matching bases. The CDR3 has 16 amino acids. Per the germline V gene, CDR1 is MDHEN and CDR2 is SYDVKM. V lost 5 bases to trimming and J lost 0 bases, with 14 bases between them. The CDR3 is CASSDRRGISGNTIYF. As DNA, the CDR3 is TGTGCCAGCAGTGACCGCAGGGGAATCTCTGGAAACACCATATATTTT.

The chain combines TRBV4-1 with TRBJ2-7; D is undetermined. Germline values: CDR1 MGHRA, CDR2 YSYEKL. Deletions cut 1 base from V and 3 bases from J, with 13 bases between. The CDR3 is 15 residues long. The DNA for the CDR3 is TGCGCCAGCAGCCAAGTCGCGCGACTCCGCTACGAGCAGTACTTC. Amino acids: CASSQVARLRYEQYF.